The next 5 T cell receptor beta chains were all read from a single sample in a study of T cells in Graves' hyperthyroidism and ophthalmopathy. RNA transcripts yielded amplified TCR beta CDR3 regions. HTBI primers drove first-round RT-PCR of the TCR CDR3. TCRdb analysed the multiplex PCR reads with MiXCR anew, one entry per CDR3 protein. The table has under 550,000 distinct CDR3 sequences, around 20% seen once. What was sequenced was blood. Receptor source: a man aged 35 to 55 with Graves' ophthalmopathy.

This clonotype showed up many times. The rearrangement links TRBV20-1 to TRBJ2-7; D not resolved. Per germline, CDR1 DFQATT and CDR2 SNEGSKA (reference sequence). The germline V and J ends were trimmed by 6 bases and 2 bases, with 8 bases remaining between them. CDR3 length equals 11 residues. Here the CDR3 DNA reads TGCAGTGCCAGCGATACCTACGAGCAGTACTTC. Protein product: CSASDTYEQYF.

The J gene is TRBJ1-4, the V gene TRBV15; TRBD1 might be the D (5 bases). The V end was cut by 4 bases, the J end by 4 bases, with 13 bases between. This CDR3 contains 15 residues. Per the germline V gene, CDR1 is LNHNV and CDR2 is YYDKDF (reference sequence). CDR3: CATSNPGTGNEKLFF. Here the CDR3 DNA reads TGTGCCACCAGCAACCCCGGGACGGGTAATGAAAAACTGTTTTTT.

A few counts support this clonotype. The chain combines TRBV27 with TRBJ1-5; D gene ambiguous. V gave up 3 bases and J gave up 3 bases, with 9 bases separating them. CDR1 MNHEY and CDR2 SMNVEV come from the germline V gene (reference sequence). The CDR3 totals 14 residues. DNA of the CDR3: TGTGCCAGCAGTTTGTCGGGGAACAATCAGCCCCAGCATTTT. Encoded protein: CASSLSGNNQPQHF.

This clonotype was observed a few times. CDR3 coding DNA: TGTGCCAGCTCACCACAACTATCGGAGACCCAGTACTTC. Amino acids: CASSPQLSETQYF. The chain carries TRBV18 and TRBJ2-5; no clear D gene. CDR1 and CDR2 (germline): KGHSH, LQKENI. V dropped 1 base and J dropped 5 bases, with 8 bases sitting between them. This CDR3 comprises 13 residues.

This clonotype was detected ten times or more. The chain couples TRBV20-1 to TRBJ2-3; D is perhaps TRBD2 (6 bases). This CDR3 has 13 amino acids. Germline V gene lookup returns CDR1 DFQATT and CDR2 SNEGSKA (reference sequence). V lost 6 bases and J 4 bases, leaving 14 bases between the germline ends. The CDR3: CSAPGLASDTQYF. Written as DNA, the CDR3 is TGCAGTGCACCCGGGCTAGCGTCAGATACGCAGTATTTT.